The 14 T cell receptor beta chains below come from one sample, sequenced in a study of identical twins. TCRdb fed the 5' RACE reads into MiXCR, producing one record per CDR3 protein. This table holds about 390,000 distinct CDR3 sequences, roughly 10% found once. Specimen: naive T cells sorted from blood. The receptors originated from a woman between 45 and 60 years old in good health.

This clonotype was recorded a few times. This chain uses TRBV5-1 with TRBJ2-7; D not certain. The CDR3 is 13 amino acids. The V gene's germline CDR1 is SGHRS and CDR2 YFSETQ. V was pared by 0 bases and J by 6 bases, with 10 bases between. CDR3 residues: CASSLAVGTEQYV. CDR3 DNA sequence: TGCGCCAGCAGCTTGGCCGTGGGAACCGAGCAGTACGTC.

This clonotype was recorded many times. CDR3 in amino acids: CASSENMNTEAFF. The CDR3 DNA follows: TGTGCCAGCAGTGAAAATATGAACACTGAAGCTTTCTTT. The rearrangement links TRBV2 to TRBJ1-1; unclear D gene. Germline V lookup: CDR1 SNHLY, CDR2 FYNNEI. V was pared by 2 bases and J by 0 bases, with 4 bases between. The CDR3 loop spans 13 amino acids.

The chain carries TRBV5-1 and TRBJ1-1; maybe TRBD1 (5 bases). V dropped 1 base and J dropped 1 base, with 14 bases sitting between them. This CDR3 contains 16 residues. CDR1 is SGHRS, CDR2 YFSETQ, per germline. The CDR3 DNA follows: TGCGCCAGCAGCTTGATCGGACACCTCAAGAACACTGAAGCTTTCTTT. Translated: CASSLIGHLKNTEAFF. Using reference TRBV5-1 and TRBJ1-1 for the parts outside the CDR3, the full variable domain is KAGVTQTPRYLIKTRGQQVTLSCSPISGHRSVSWYQQTPGQGLQFLFEYFSETQRNKGNFPGRFSGRQFSNSRSEMNVSTLELGDSALYLCASSLIGHLKNTEAFFGQGTRLTVV.

The CDR3 is CASSLSRGGSWFF. The DNA for the CDR3 is TGTGCCAGCAGCTTATCACGGGGCGGGTCATGGTTCTTC. This sequence joins TRBV7-3 and TRBJ2-1, with D perhaps being TRBD1 or TRBD2 (5 bases each). The CDR3 consists of 13 residues. V lost 2 bases and J lost 15, with 17 bases in between. Germline lookup yields CDR1 SGHTA and CDR2 FQGTGA.

The chain couples TRBV10-2 to TRBJ2-1; 8 bases line up with TRBD2. The CDR3 length is 16 residues. Germline trimming cut 8 bases from V and 4 bases from J; bases unmatched to any gene: 13. Germline values: CDR1 WSHSY, CDR2 SAAADI. Here the CDR3 reads CASSRPWTSSYNEQFF. The CDR3, as DNA: TGCGCCAGCTCGAGGCCCTGGACTAGCTCTTACAATGAGCAGTTCTTC.

The chain links TRBV20-1 to TRBJ2-7; D possibly uses TRBD1 or TRBD2 (5 bases each). The germline gives CDR1 DFQATT, CDR2 SNEGSKA (reference sequence). The CDR3 consists of 12 residues. DNA for the CDR3: TGCAGGGGACCTCCAAGCTCCTACGAGCAGTACGTC. Amino acids: CRGPPSSYEQYV.

This clonotype was detected only a few times. V gene TRBV6-1 combines with J gene TRBJ1-1; D is unclear. The V end was cut by 1 base, the J end by 6 bases, with 12 bases between. The CDR3 spans 14 residues. The germline gives CDR1 MNHNS, CDR2 SASEGT. This CDR3 is CASSEVSRGAEAFF. The CDR3, as DNA: TGTGCCAGCAGTGAAGTCTCCCGTGGCGCTGAAGCTTTCTTT.

This clonotype was found many times. J is TRBJ2-4 and V is TRBV5-1; possibly TRBD1 or TRBD2 for D (5 bases each). The CDR3 has 15 residues. Germline loops: CDR1 SGHRS, CDR2 YFSETQ. V was trimmed by 5 bases and J by 8 bases, leaving 20 bases between them. The CDR3 protein is CASRYRGLKTDIQYF. CDR3 sequence (DNA): TGCGCCAGCAGGTATCGAGGGTTAAAGACAGACATTCAGTACTTC.

A few counts support this clonotype. The chain joins TRBV2 to TRBJ2-4; TRBD1 matches at 7 bases. The CDR3 has 13 amino acids. Germline values: CDR1 SNHLY, CDR2 FYNNEI. Trimming cost V 7 bases and J 10 bases; bases outside gene matches: 10. CDR3 coding DNA: TGTGCCAGCACCCGGGACAGCAGGTCGATTCAGTACTTC. Translation gives CASTRDSRSIQYF.

This rearrangement joins TRBV5-1 to TRBJ1-1, with D possibly TRBD1 on 5 matching bases. Germline V gene sequence: CDR1 SGHRS, CDR2 YFSETQ. This CDR3 is built from 14 residues. Trimming stripped 2 bases from V and 1 base from J, with 9 bases between. As DNA, the CDR3 is TGCGCCAGCAGCTTCGGGGACCCGAACACTGAAGCTTTCTTT. The encoded protein is CASSFGDPNTEAFF.

This clonotype occurred a few times. The rearrangement links TRBV29-1 to TRBJ1-1, with D unresolved. V dropped 4 bases and J dropped 0 bases, with 6 bases sitting between them. The V gene's germline CDR1 is SQVTM and CDR2 ANQGSEA. The CDR3 is 12 residues long. The CDR3 sequence: CSVGVMNTEAFF. CDR3 in DNA: TGCAGCGTTGGCGTCATGAACACTGAAGCTTTCTTT.

V usage is TRBV6-2 or TRBV6-3 and J usage is TRBJ1-2; D not resolved. The CDR3 extends over 13 amino acids. Germline V gene sequence: CDR1 MNHEY, CDR2 SVGEGT. V dropped 6 bases and J dropped 8 bases, with 16 bases sitting between them. The CDR3 here is CASSNKVAGGYTF. The CDR3 bases are TGTGCCAGCAGCAACAAGGTCGCGGGGGGCTACACCTTC.

This clonotype was found a few times. CDR3 sequence: CSAKTGSENTIYF. Here the CDR3 DNA reads TGCAGTGCTAAGACAGGGAGTGAAAACACCATATATTTT. The V and J genes are TRBV20-1 and TRBJ1-3; the match to TRBD1 covers 7 bases. The CDR3 consists of 13 residues. CDR1 is DFQATT, CDR2 SNEGSKA, per germline (reference sequence). With V trimmed by 4 bases and J by 6 bases, 6 bases remained unmatched.

This chain uses TRBV5-1 with TRBJ2-2; weak D call: TRBD1 (5 bases). Trimming shortened V by 4 bases and J by 2 bases, and 18 bases separated the two germline ends. CDR1 and CDR2 (germline): SGHRS, YFSETQ. CDR3 length: 17 amino acids. The CDR3 loop reads CASSRIMTDLNTGELFF. The CDR3 DNA reads as TGCGCCAGCAGCCGAATCATGACAGACTTAAACACCGGGGAGCTGTTTTTT.